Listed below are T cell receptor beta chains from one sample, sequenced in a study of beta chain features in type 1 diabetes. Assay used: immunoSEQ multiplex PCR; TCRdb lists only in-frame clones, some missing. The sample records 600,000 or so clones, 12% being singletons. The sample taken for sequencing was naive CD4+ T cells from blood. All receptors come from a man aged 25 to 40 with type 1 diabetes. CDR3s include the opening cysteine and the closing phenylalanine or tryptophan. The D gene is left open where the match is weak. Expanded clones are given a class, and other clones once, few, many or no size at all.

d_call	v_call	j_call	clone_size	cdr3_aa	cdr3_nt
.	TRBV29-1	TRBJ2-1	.	CSVEVQGSSSYNEQFF	TGCAGCGTTGAAGTACAAGGATCTAGCTCCTACAATGAGCAGTTCTTC
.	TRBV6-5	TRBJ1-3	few	CASRDFGNTIYF	TGTGCCAGCAGGGACTTTGGAAACACCATATATTTT
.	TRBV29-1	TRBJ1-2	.	CSVTRGDYGYTF	TGCAGCGTTACGCGGGGGGACTATGGCTACACCTTC
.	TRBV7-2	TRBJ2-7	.	CASSPRAVLGNEQYF	TGTGCCAGCAGCCCTCGCGCAGTCCTGGGGAACGAGCAGTACTTC
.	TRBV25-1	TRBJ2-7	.	CASSGPGQLISYEQYF	TGTGCCAGCAGTGGCCCTGGACAGCTAATCTCCTACGAGCAGTACTTC
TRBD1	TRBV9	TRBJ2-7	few	CASSGSRQLPGQGPYEQYF	TGTGCCAGCAGCGGCTCTCGTCAGCTTCCGGGACAGGGCCCCTACGAGCAGTACTTC
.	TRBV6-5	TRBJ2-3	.	CASRTTGRTQYF	TGTGCCAGCAGAACGACAGGACGTACGCAGTATTTT
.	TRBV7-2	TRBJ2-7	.	CASSPGAPYEQYF	TGTGCCAGCAGCCCGGGGGCTCCCTACGAGCAGTACTTC
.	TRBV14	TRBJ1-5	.	CASSQSGDQPQHF	TGTGCCAGCAGCCAATCGGGGGATCAGCCCCAGCATTTT
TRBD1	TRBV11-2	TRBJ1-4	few	CASSLRQGGLFF	TGTGCCAGCAGCCTTAGACAGGGGGGACTGTTTTTT
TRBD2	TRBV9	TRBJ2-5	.	CASSVTSGGSQETQYF	TGTGCCAGCAGCGTAACTAGCGGGGGGAGCCAAGAGACCCAGTACTTC
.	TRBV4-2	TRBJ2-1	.	CASSHVDGLSNEQFF	TGTGCCAGCAGCCACGTGGACGGGCTCAGCAATGAGCAGTTCTTC
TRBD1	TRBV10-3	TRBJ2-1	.	CAISEPNRQGAGEQFF	TGTGCCATCAGTGAGCCTAACAGACAGGGGGCAGGCGAGCAGTTCTTC
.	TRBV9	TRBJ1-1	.	CASSVAEGETEAFF	TGTGCCAGCAGCGTAGCGGAGGGGGAGACTGAAGCTTTCTTT
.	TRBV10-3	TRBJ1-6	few	CAISGGYNSPLHF	TGTGCCATCAGTGGAGGTTATAATTCACCCCTCCACTTT
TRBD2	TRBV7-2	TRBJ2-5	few	CASSRQLAGSLETQYF	TGTGCCAGCAGCCGACAACTAGCGGGGAGTCTGGAGACCCAGTACTTC
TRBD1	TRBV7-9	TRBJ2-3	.	CASSFGQGAEDTQYF	TGTGCCAGCAGCTTTGGACAGGGGGCGGAAGATACGCAGTATTTT
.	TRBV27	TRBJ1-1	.	CASSAGTGNTEAFF	TGTGCCAGCAGTGCAGGGACGGGGAACACTGAAGCTTTCTTT
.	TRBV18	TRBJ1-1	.	CASSPGRNMNTEAFF	TGTGCCAGCTCACCGGGAAGGAACATGAACACTGAAGCTTTCTTT
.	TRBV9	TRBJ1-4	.	CASSPNLREYTTNEKLFF	TGTGCCAGCAGCCCTAACCTCCGAGAATACACAACTAATGAAAAACTGTTTTTT
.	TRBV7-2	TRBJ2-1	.	CASSQRHAPEQFF	TGTGCCAGCAGCCAGAGACACGCACCTGAGCAGTTCTTC
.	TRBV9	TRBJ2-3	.	CASSGGDRIDTQYF	TGTGCCAGCAGCGGGGGAGACAGAATAGATACGCAGTATTTT
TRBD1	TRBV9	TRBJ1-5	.	CASSGNSRQGNRGWPQHF	TGTGCCAGCAGCGGGAATTCGCGACAGGGAAACAGGGGATGGCCCCAGCATTTT
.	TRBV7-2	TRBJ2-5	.	CASSLSLSGGTQYF	TGTGCCAGCAGCTTATCACTATCCGGCGGGACCCAGTACTTC
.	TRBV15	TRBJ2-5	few	CATSRDGPSPTQYF	TGTGCCACCAGCAGAGACGGGCCGTCCCCGACCCAGTACTTC
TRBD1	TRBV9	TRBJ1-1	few	CASSVGGGRTLSSEAFF	TGTGCCAGCAGCGTAGGAGGGGGCAGGACTCTGAGCTCTGAAGCTTTCTTT
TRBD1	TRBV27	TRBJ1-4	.	CASSQAGMTGGVKLFF	TGTGCCAGCAGCCAAGCTGGAATGACAGGGGGCGTAAAACTGTTTTTT
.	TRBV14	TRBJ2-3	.	CASSQVPDTQYF	TGTGCCAGCAGCCAAGTCCCAGATACGCAGTATTTT
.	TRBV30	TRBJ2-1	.	CAWSAVAQGEQFF	TGTGCCTGGAGTGCGGTGGCCCAGGGTGAGCAGTTCTTC
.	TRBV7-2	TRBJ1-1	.	CASSHRLNTEAFF	TGTGCCAGCAGTCACAGGTTGAACACTGAAGCTTTCTTT
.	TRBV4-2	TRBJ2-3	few	CASSPFLSDAVSTDTQYF	TGTGCCAGCAGCCCGTTCCTCTCGGACGCCGTCAGCACAGATACGCAGTATTTT